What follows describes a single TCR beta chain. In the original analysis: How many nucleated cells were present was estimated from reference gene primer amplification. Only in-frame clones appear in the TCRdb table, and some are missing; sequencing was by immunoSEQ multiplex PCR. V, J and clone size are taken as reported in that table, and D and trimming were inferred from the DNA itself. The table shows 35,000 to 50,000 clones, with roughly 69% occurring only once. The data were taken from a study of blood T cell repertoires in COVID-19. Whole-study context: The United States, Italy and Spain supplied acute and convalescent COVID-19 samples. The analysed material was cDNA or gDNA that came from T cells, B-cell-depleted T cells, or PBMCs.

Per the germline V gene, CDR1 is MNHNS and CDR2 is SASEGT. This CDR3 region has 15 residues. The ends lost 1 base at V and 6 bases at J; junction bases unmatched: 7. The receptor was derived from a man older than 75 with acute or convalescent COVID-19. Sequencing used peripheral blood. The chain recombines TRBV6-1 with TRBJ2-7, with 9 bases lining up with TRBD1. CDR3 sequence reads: CASSEVAGTGSEQYF. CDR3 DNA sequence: TGTGCCAGCAGTGAAGTTGCTGGGACAGGGAGCGAGCAGTACTTC.